Described below is a single TCR beta chain sequence and its context. Authors' processing steps: Estimated nucleated cell counts came from reference gene primer amplification. Assay: immunoSEQ multiplex PCR; the TCRdb copy retains only in-frame clones and omits some. From that table come the V and J calls and clone size; the DNA was used to work out D and trimming. The table records roughly 190,000 clones, about 88% of them present only once. The data are from a study of blood T cell repertoires in COVID-19. At the level of the study: In each case, the material was cDNA or gDNA derived from T cells, B-cell-depleted T cells, or PBMCs.

CDR3 length: 14 amino acids. The V segment lost 1 base and the J segment 6 bases; nucleotides outside the gene matches: 6. Per the germline V gene, CDR1 is LGHDT and CDR2 is YNNKEL (reference sequence). The material sequenced was peripheral blood. The clonotype originates from an elderly woman in a cohort sampled during active or convalescent COVID-19. The chain combines TRBV3-1 (or the pseudogene TRBV3-2) with TRBJ2-7; 7 bases agree with TRBD2. CDR3 loop: CASSQVPTSSEQYV. In nucleotides, the CDR3 is TGTGCCAGCAGCCAAGTCCCGACTAGCAGCGAGCAGTACGTC.